Listed here is a single T cell receptor (beta chain). The antigen remains unidentified. These data belong to a study of cytomegalovirus exposure and HLA in healthy donors. Study results and limitations: The productive fraction for most TCR beta V segments was about 87% or about 30% in an earlier analysis. There was a cluster of highly shared sequence variants that was likely a sequencing artifact.

The CDR3 totals 14 residues. Germline values: CDR1 SGHRS, CDR2 YFSETQ. Trimming took 5 bases from V and 4 from J; bases not matched to a gene: 4. A multiplex PCR was run with 60 Vbeta primers and 13 Jbeta primers. Data came from immunoSEQ multiplex PCR; TCRdb stores just in-frame clones and leaves some out. This sample has about 97,000 clones, with 81% found just once. The chain links TRBV5-1 to TRBJ1-2; 11 bases are a match to TRBD1. Material for sequencing was PBMCs. The TCR comes from a man aged 35 to 55 in good health and CMV-seropositive. Here the CDR3 reads CASRVGQGAYGYTF. The CDR3 coding sequence is TGCGCCAGCAGGGTTGGACAGGGGGCCTATGGCTACACCTTC.